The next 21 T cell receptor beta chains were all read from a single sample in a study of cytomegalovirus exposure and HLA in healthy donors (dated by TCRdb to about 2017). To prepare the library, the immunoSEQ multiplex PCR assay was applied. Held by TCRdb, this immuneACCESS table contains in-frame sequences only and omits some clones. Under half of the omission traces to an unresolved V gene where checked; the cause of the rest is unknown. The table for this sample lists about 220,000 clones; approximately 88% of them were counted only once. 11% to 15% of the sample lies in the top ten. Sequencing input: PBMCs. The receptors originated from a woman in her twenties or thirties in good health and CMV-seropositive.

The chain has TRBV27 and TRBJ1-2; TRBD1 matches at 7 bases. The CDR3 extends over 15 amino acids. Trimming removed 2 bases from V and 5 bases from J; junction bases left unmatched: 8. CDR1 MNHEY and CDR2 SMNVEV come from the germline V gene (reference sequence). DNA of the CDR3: TGTGCCAGCAGTTTAGGCCAGGGGGGGATTTATGGCTACACCTTC. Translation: CASSLGQGGIYGYTF.

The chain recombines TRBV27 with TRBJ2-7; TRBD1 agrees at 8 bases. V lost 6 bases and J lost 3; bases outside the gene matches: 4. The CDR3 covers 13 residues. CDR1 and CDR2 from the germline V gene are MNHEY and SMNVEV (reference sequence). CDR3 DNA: TGTGCCAGCAGCCTAGGGACAGGCTACGAGCAGTACTTC. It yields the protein CASSLGTGYEQYF.

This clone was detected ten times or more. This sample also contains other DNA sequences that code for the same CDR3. In DNA form, the CDR3 reads TGTGCCAGCAGCCCTACGAACACTGAAGCTTTCTTT. It encodes CASSPTNTEAFF. The chain couples TRBV7-2 to TRBJ1-1; D is ambiguous. CDR3 size: 12 residues. Germline CDR1 reads SGHTA; CDR2 reads FQGNSA. The germline V and J ends were trimmed by 5 bases and 1 base, with 5 bases remaining between them.

For the CDR3, the DNA is TGTGCCAGCAGTCTACCCGGAATCGGACTAGCCAAAAACATTCAGTACTTC. Translated, it gives CASSLPGIGLAKNIQYF. This chain links TRBV28 with TRBJ2-4, with D maybe TRBD2 (5 bases). V gave up 5 bases and J gave up 0 bases, with 17 bases separating them. The CDR3 spans 17 residues. The V gene's germline CDR1 is MDHEN and CDR2 SYDVKM.

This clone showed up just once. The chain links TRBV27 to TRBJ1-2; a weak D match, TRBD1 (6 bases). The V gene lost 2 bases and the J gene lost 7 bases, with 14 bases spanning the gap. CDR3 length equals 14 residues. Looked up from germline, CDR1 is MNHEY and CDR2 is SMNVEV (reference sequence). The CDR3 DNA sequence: TGTGCCAGCAGTTTAAGTCAGGGGACTATTGGCTACACCTTC. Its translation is CASSLSQGTIGYTF.

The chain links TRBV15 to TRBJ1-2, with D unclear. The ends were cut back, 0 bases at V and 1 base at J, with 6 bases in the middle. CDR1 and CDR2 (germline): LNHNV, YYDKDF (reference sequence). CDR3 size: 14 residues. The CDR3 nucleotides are TGTGCCACCAGCAGAGAAGACGGTAACTATGGCTACACCTTC. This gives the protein CATSREDGNYGYTF.

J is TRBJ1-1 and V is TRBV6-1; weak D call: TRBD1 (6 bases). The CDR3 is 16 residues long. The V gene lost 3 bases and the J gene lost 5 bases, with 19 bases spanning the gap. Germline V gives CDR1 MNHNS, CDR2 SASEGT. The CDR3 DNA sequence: TGTGCCAGCAGTGAGTCCGGGGGCGCAGGGTTAACTGAAGCTTTCTTT. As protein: CASSESGGAGLTEAFF.

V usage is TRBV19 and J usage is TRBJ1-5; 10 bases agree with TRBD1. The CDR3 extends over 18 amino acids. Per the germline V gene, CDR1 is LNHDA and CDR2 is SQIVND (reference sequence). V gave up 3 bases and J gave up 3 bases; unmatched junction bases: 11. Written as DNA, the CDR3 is TGTGCCAGTAGTATGACCGGAGACAGGGGGCGGAACAATCAGCCCCAGCATTTT. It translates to CASSMTGDRGRNNQPQHF.

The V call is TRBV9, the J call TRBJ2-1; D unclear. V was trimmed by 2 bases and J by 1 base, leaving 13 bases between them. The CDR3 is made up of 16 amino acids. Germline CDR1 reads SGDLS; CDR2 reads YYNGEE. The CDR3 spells CASSVEGPRSYNEQFF. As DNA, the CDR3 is TGTGCCAGCAGCGTGGAAGGACCTCGATCCTACAATGAGCAGTTCTTC.

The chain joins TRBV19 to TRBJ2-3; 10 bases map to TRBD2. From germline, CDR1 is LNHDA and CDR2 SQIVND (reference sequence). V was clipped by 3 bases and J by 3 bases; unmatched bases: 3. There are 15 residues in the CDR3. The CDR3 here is CASSIRTSGTDTQYF. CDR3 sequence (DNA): TGTGCCAGTAGTATTAGGACTAGCGGAACAGATACGCAGTATTTT.

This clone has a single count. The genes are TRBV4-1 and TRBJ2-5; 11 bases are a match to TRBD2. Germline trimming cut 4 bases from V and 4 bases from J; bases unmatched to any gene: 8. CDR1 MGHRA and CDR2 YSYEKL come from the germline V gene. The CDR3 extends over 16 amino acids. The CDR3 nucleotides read TGCGCCAGCAGCCCCTCTCTAGCGGGAGGACTAGAGACCCAGTACTTC. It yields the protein CASSPSLAGGLETQYF.

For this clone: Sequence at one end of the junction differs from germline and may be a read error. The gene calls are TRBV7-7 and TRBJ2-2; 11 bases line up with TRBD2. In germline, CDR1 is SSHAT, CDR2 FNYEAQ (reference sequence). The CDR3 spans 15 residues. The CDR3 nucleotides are TGTGCTAGCAGCTTAGGGCTAGCGGGAGGACGGGAGCTGTTTTTT. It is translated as CASSLGLAGGRELFF.

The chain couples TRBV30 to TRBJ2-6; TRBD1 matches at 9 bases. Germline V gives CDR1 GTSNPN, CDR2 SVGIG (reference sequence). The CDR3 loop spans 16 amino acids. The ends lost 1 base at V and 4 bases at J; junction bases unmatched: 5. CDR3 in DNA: TGTGCCTGGAGTGGTGGGACAGGGTTCGGGGCCAACGTCCTGACTTTC. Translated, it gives CAWSGGTGFGANVLTF.

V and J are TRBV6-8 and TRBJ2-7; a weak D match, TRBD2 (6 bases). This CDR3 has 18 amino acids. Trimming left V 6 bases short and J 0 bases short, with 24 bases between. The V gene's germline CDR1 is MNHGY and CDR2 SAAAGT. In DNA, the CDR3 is TGTGCCAGCAGACCCAGACGACTAGTGTTGAACCTCTCCTACGAGCAGTACTTC. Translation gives CASRPRRLVLNLSYEQYF.

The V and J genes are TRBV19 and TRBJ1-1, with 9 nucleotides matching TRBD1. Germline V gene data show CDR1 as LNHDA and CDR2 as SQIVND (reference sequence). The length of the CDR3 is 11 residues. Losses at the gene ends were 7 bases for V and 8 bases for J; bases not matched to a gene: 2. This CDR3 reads CASTTGGEAFF. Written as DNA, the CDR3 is TGTGCCAGTACCACAGGGGGCGAAGCTTTCTTT.

The CDR3 sequence: CASSPLTGTEAFF. For the CDR3, the DNA is TGCGCCAGCAGCCCATTGACAGGGACTGAAGCTTTCTTT. The V gene is TRBV5-1, the J gene TRBJ1-1; 7 nucleotides line up with TRBD1. The CDR3 loop spans 13 amino acids. J lost 5 bases, V lost 4 bases, and 5 bases had no gene match. Germline lookup yields CDR1 SGHRS and CDR2 YFSETQ.

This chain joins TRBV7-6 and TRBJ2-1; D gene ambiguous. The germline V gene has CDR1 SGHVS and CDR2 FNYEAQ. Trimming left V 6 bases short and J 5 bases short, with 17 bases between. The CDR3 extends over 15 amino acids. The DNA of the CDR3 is TGTGCCAGCAGTGTGAGGCGCCTCGACCACAATGAGCAGTTCTTC. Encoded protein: CASSVRRLDHNEQFF.

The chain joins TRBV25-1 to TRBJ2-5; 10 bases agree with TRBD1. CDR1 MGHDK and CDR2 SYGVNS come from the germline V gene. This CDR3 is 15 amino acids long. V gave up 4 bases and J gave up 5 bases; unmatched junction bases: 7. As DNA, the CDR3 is TGTGCCAGCAGTGTAAGACAGGGGGCGATTGAGACCCAGTACTTC. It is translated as CASSVRQGAIETQYF.

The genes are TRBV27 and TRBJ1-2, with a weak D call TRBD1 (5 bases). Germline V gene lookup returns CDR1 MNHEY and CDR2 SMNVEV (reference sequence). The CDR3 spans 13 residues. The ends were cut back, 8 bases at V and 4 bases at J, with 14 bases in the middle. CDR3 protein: CASAGPRSYGYTF. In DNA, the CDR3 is TGTGCCAGCGCAGGGCCTCGAAGCTATGGCTACACCTTC.

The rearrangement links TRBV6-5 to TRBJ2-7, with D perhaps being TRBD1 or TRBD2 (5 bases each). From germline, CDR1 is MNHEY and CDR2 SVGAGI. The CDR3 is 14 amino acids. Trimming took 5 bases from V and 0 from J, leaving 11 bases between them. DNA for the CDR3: TGTGCCAGCAGTAGGGACGGACACTCCTACGAGCAGTACTTC. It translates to CASSRDGHSYEQYF.

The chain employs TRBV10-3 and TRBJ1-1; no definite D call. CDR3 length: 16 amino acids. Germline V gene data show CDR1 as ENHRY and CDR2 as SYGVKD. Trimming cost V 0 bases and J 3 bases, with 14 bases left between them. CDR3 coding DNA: TGTGCCATCAGTGAGTCGATAACCGCGTTAGACACTGAAGCTTTCTTT. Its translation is CAISESITALDTEAFF.